This T cell receptor beta chain was found in a study of blood T cell repertoires in COVID-19. The V and J ends lost 6 bases and 1 base respectively, with 13 bases between them. Per germline, CDR1 MNHEY and CDR2 SVGEGT. CDR3 length: 15 amino acids. Libraries were prepared by immunoSEQ multiplex PCR; TCRdb keeps only in-frame clonotypes and omits some of them. The table has 250,000 to 350,000 clones, around 81% seen once; the top ten hold 15% to 19%. Patients from Seattle were sampled longitudinally, starting during active infection. J is TRBJ1-5 and V is TRBV6-2 or TRBV6-3; D remains ambiguous. The sample consisted of peripheral blood. The TCR originated in a person aged 65-85 years with COVID-19, enrolled during active disease. The CDR3, as DNA: TGTGCCAGCAGCCCGGTAGGAGAAAGCAATCAGCCCCAGCATTTT. Translation: CASSPVGESNQPQHF.